The clone carrying this T cell receptor beta chain was counted between two and nine times. The sample comes from a study of naive and memory T cell subsets. CDR1 is MDHEN and CDR2 is SYDVKM in the germline V gene. Trimming removed 6 bases from V and 8 bases from J, with 13 bases in between. The CDR3 length is 12 residues. The beta constant-region primer was an equimolar mix of two oligonucleotides covering TRBC1 and TRBC2. Four rounds of PCR amplified the ligated cDNA using nested alpha and beta constant-region primers plus SP2. TCRdb redid the calling of the UMI-ligation and nested PCR reads with MiXCR, one entry per CDR3 protein. The table has 95,000 to 150,000 distinct CDR3 sequences, 35% to 45% seen once.

Sequenced sample: central memory CD4+ T cells from blood. The chain links TRBV28 to TRBJ1-1, with a tentative D call TRBD1 (5 bases). This TCR was recovered from a human donor in good health. CDR3 protein: CASRSRTREAFF. Here the CDR3 DNA reads TGTGCCAGCAGGTCTAGGACACGCGAAGCTTTCTTT.